This T cell receptor beta chain was sequenced in a study of shared clonotypes between healthy human individuals. Germline-derived CDR1 and CDR2 are SNHLY and FYNNEI. The V segment lost 5 bases and the J segment 6 bases; nucleotides outside the gene matches: 4. The CDR3 has 16 residues. Method: immunoSEQ multiplex PCR; TCRdb's copy keeps in-frame clones and lacks some. The sample has about 560,000 clones, roughly four fifths seen once. The sequenced sample was PBMCs. This sequence was found in a woman in her thirties or forties in good health. Some clones in this sample may be carry-over from other donors' samples. V is TRBV2 and J is TRBJ2-2, with 15 bases matching TRBD2. CDR3 residues: CASSRTSGRAAGELFF. DNA for the CDR3: TGTGCCAGCAGTAGGACTAGCGGGAGGGCCGCCGGGGAGCTGTTTTTT.